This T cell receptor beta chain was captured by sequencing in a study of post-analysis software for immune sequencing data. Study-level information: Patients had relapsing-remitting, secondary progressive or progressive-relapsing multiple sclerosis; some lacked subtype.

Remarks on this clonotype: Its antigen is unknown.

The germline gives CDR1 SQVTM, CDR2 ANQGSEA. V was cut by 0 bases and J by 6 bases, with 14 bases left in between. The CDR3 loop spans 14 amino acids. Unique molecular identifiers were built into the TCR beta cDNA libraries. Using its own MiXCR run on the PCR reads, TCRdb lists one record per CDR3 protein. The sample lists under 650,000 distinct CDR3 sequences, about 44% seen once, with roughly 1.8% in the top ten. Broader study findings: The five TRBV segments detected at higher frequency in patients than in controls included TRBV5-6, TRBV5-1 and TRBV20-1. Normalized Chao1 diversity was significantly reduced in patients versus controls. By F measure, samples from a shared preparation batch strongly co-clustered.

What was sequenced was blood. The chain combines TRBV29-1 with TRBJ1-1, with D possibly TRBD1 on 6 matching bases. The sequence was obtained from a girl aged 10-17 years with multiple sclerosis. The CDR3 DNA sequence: TGCAGCGTTGAAGATGAACAGGGTCGTGCTGAAGCTTTCTTT. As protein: CSVEDEQGRAEAFF. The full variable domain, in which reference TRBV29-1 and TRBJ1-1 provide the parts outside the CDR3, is SAVISQKPSRDICQRGTSLTIQCQVDSQVTMMFWYRQQPGQSLTLIATANQGSEATYESGFVIDKFPISRPNLTFSTLTVSNMSPEDSSIYLCSVEDEQGRAEAFFGQGTRLTVV.